Sequencing of this T cell receptor (beta chain) was carried out in a study of blood T cell repertoires in COVID-19 (TCRdb year 2020). Regarding the research as a whole: Samples from collaborators originated in the United States, Italy and Spain and spanned both the acute and convalescent phases of COVID-19. The material from the prospective study consisted of cDNA or gDNA derived from T cells, B-cell-depleted T cells, or PBMCs. Deeply sampled blood TCRbeta repertoires from subjects exposed to, actively infected with, or recovered from COVID-19 were included in the dataset. A freely available public database, intended as a resource for researchers studying the immune response to SARS-CoV-2, is where the repertoires were released. The samples were drawn from the first 160 participants of the ongoing ImmuneRACE study and from some 1,300 subjects provided by 6 global collaborators. A de-identified subject ID, COVID-19 status, age in years and sex were almost always included in the sample metadata. HLA class I and class II types, where available, came from metadata supplied by the sample provider rather than from assay-based typing. Findings and caveats that apply to the study as a whole: Clinical and demographic metadata were provided uncurated, with the amount varying by source and participant.

Another Seattle source contributed samples from volunteer blood donors who had recovered from COVID-19. Whole blood was collected in K2EDTA tubes by collaborating institutions according to the institutions' own protocols. Collaborator samples were shipped for TCRbeta analysis as frozen whole blood, isolated PBMCs, or DNA extracted from either sample type. CDR1 MNHNY and CDR2 SVGAGI were looked up in the germline V gene (reference sequence). V trim: 4 bases; J trim: 7 bases; unmatched bases: 6. Taken from cysteine to phenylalanine, the CDR3 has 13 residues. Only the CDR3 DNA stays, 39 bases, in frame from base 1. In its sample, this clone was seen a few times. Its antigen remains unidentified. Base qualities are missing; no much larger clone stands one base away. The immunoSEQ Assay, a bias-controlled multiplex PCR, was used to amplify TCRbeta CDR3 regions from genomic DNA. Processing in the source paper ran as follows. The number of nucleated cells in each sample was estimated from the amplification of reference gene primers within the assay. To quantify the absolute abundance of each unique TCRbeta CDR3 rearrangement, sequence reads were collapsed and filtered. For each sample, productive Simpson clonality was calculated as the square root of Simpson's diversity index across productive rearrangements. Imported from immuneACCESS, the table was reduced by TCRdb to in-frame sequences with V and J called. These copies leave out some clones; in studies compared against another copy, an unresolved V gene accounts for under half, and the cause of the remainder is not known. That table is the source of V, J and clone size, and D and trimming were worked out from the DNA. The sample table shows over 200,000 clones, and about 85% are seen once. The ten largest account for about an eighth of the sample.

The clonotype comes from a woman in her late teens or twenties who had recovered from COVID-19. The chain is encoded by TRBV6-6 joined to TRBJ2-7; 8 bases in the junction line up with TRBD1. Sequenced sample: peripheral blood. The sequenced DNA: TGTGCCAGCAGTTCGGGACAGGCGAAAGAGCAGTACTTC. It translates to CASSSGQAKEQYF.